A single T cell receptor (beta chain) is shown here with its context. Its antigen remains unknown. The sample is drawn from a study of shared clonotypes between healthy human individuals. This CDR3 spans 17 amino acids. Germline V lookup: CDR1 LNHNV, CDR2 YYDKDF (reference sequence). Trimming removed 0 bases from V and 5 bases from J, with 19 bases in between. Notes on the study in general: The study found lower generation probabilities in non-shared clonotypes than in those shared by all four donors. Sequencing depth was expected to affect clonotype sharing among donors.

Sequenced by immunoSEQ multiplex PCR; TCRdb stores in-frame clones only, minus some. The data contain around 550,000 clones, 90% to 97% of them singletons. The receptor comes from a woman aged 25 to 45 in good health. What was sequenced was naive CD4+ T cells sorted from blood. The subset denotes: CD45RA+ positively selected. V gene TRBV15 combines with J gene TRBJ1-2; maybe TRBD1 (6 bases). The DNA for the CDR3 is TGTGCCACCAGCAGAGATCAGTTTCACAGGGAGAGGTATGGCTACACCTTC. Protein sequence: CATSRDQFHRERYGYTF.